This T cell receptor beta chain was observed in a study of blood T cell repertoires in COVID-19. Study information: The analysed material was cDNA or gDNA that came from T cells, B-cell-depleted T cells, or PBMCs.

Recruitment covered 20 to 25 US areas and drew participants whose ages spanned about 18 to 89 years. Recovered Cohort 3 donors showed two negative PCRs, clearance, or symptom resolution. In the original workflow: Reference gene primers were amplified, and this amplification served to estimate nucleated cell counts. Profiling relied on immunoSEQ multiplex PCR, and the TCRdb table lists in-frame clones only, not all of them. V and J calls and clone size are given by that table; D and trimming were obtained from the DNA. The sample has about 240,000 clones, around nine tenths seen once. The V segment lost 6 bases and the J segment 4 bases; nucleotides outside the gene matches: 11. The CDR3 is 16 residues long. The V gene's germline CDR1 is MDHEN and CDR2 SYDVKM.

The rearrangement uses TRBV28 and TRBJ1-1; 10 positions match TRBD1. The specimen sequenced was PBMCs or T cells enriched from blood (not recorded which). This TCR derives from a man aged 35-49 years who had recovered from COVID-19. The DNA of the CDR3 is TGTGCCAGCAGCAAACCGGACAGGGGGGTAGTCACTGAAGCTTTCTTT. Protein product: CASSKPDRGVVTEAFF.